This T cell receptor beta chain was retrieved from a study of T cells in women clearing cervical HPV infection (dated by TCRdb to the late 2010s). Regarding the research as a whole: Cases were roughly 23 women with histologically confirmed HPV16-related CIN3 or worse, including 2 invasive cancers. The controls were about two dozen women whose single incident HPV16 infection cleared within 12 months with no development of precancer or cancer. Blood from cases was drawn at the visit where the lesion was first identified, while blood from controls was drawn once the infection was no longer detected. For cases, the median interval between lesion detection and blood sampling was approximately 150 days, with an interquartile range of roughly 85 to 210 days. Because only a few women had HLA typing data, the possibility that HLA type acted as a confounder could not be ruled out. The exploratory proof-of-principle case-control study was nested within the Guanacaste HPV Natural History Study in Costa Rica and compared TCR repertoires across cervical HPV16 outcomes. Cases were matched to controls by age within five years and by the year the sample was collected. Median age was approximately 36 years in cases versus 38 to 45 in controls, and baseline characteristics did not differ significantly. In the parent cohort, 9,000 to 11,000 women aged 18 or older were enrolled in Guanacaste, Costa Rica, during 1993 to 1994 and were followed for seven years. As quality controls, five blinded duplicates were added to each group, bringing the total to 60 or so samples made up of around 50 participants and ten or so replicates. The full study reports these points: Lower TRBV6-7 relative abundance was observed in cases than in controls (approximately 0.1% versus 0.16%; Bonferroni P = 0.0008). Across sequencing depths, CIN3+ cases showed significantly higher TCR repertoire richness than controls, but evenness did not differ between the groups. The cross-sectional design could not show whether the associations came before the infection or were a result of it, and neither effector/memory subsets nor HPV-specific T cells were isolated. Cases were distinguished from controls with an estimated AUC of over 0.75 by random forest classifiers combining richness and V gene abundances. Because the number of T cells in each sample was unknown, differences in richness could reflect differing T-cell content rather than repertoire biology.

TCR beta CDR3 regions were amplified by multiplex PCR from an average of roughly 1.3 ug genomic DNA per sample using the immunoSEQ assay. The assay corrected primer bias using a complete synthetic TCR repertoire to establish an amplification baseline. Amplicons were sequenced on the Illumina platform. In the original analysis: Sequences were error-corrected by clustering with frequency ratios and a modified nearest-neighbor algorithm, then analyzed in the immunoSEQ Analyzer with IMGT gene definitions. At each rarefaction depth, TCR richness and evenness were averaged over 20 rarefaction repeats, and samples with fewer sequences than the depth were excluded. V, D and J gene relative abundances were compared between groups with Wilcoxon rank sum tests, applying FDR correction. In the blinded duplicates, the intraclass correlation was 95.6% for TCR richness and averaged about 80% across fewer than 80 gene segments. The immuneACCESS repertoire file appears here via TCRdb, limited to in-frame rearrangements. These files lack a portion of the clones; in checked studies, under half of the deficit traces to unresolved V genes, and the cause of the others is not known. D and trimming come from the DNA, and the V and J calls and clone size come from that table. The table for this sample records over 15,000 clones. The top ten clonotypes cover about 7.8% of the sample.

A note on this clone: Its antigen target is currently unknown. Coverage ceases 3 residues before the CDR3 finishes, and the germline J gene fills in the end.

Every participant had a single incident cervical HPV16 infection, and prevalent HPV16 infections were excluded. Cervical HPV DNA was detected with MY09/MY11 PCR, and genotyping was done with dot-blot hybridization. Roughly 15 mL of heparinized blood was centrifuged, after which the buffy coat was aliquoted, frozen at -30 degrees C, and then stored at -80 degrees C. QIAGEN kits were used to extract genomic DNA from buffy coat specimens. V has 4 bases trimmed and J has 1 base trimmed; junction bases matching no gene number 3. CDR1 and CDR2, per the germline V gene (reference sequence), are SGHKS and YYEKEE. Counted from cysteine to phenylalanine, this CDR3 has 14 amino acids. The DNA has 33 bases, all within the CDR3, and is read from base 1.

Material for sequencing was blood buffy coat. The sequence is built from TRBV5-5 and TRBJ2-5; the central 8 bases match TRBD1. The sequence came from a woman between 18 and 70 years old with a cervical HPV16 infection that either progressed to CIN3+ or cleared (not recorded which). The CDR3 here reads CASSRGTGQETQYF. CDR3 bases read: TGTGCCAGCAGCAGGGGGACAGGCCAAGAGACC.